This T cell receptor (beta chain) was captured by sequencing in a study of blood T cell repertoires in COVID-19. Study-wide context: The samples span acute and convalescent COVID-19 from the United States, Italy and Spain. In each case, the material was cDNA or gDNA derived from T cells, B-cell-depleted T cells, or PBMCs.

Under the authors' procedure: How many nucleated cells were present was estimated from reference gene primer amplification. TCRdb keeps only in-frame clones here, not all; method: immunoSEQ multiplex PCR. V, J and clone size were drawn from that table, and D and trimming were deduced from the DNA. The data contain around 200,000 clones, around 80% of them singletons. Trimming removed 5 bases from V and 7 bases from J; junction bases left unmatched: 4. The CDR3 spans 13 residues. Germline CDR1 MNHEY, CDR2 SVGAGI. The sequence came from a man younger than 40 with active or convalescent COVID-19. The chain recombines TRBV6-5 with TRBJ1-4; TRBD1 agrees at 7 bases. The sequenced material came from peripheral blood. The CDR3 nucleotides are TGTGCCAGCAGTAGGGGGCAGGGTGAAAAACTGTTTTTT. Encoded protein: CASSRGQGEKLFF.